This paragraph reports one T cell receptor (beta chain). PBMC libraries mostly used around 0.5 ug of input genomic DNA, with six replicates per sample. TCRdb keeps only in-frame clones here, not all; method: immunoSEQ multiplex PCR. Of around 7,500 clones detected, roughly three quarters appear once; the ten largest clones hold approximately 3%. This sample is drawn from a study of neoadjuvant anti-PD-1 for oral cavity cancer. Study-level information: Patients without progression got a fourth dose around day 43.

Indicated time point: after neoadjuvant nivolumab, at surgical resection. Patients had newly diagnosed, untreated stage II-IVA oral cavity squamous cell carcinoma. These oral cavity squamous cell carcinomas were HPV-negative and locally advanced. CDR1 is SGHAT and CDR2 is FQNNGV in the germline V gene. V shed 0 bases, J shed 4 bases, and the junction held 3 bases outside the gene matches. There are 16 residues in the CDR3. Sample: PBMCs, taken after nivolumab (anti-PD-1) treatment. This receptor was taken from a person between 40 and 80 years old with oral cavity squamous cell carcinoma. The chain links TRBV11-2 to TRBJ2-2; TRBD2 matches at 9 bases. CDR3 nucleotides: TGTGCCAGCAGCTTAGAGCCTAGCGGGGTCACCGGGGAGCTGTTTTTT. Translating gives CASSLEPSGVTGELFF. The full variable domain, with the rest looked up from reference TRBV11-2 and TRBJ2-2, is EAGVAQSPRYKIIEKRQSVAFWCNPISGHATLYWYQQILGQGPKLLIQFQNNGVVDDSQLPKDRFSAERLKGVDSTLKIQPAKLEDSAVYLCASSLEPSGVTGELFFGEGSRLTVL.